Detailed here is one TCR beta chain. The CDR3 is 14 residues long. Trimming cost V 2 bases and J 3 bases, with 10 bases left between them. Germline lookup yields CDR1 SNHLY and CDR2 FYNNEI. The record originates from a study of blood T cell repertoires in COVID-19. The wider study: The United States, Italy and Spain were the sources of the acute and convalescent COVID-19 samples. The analysed material was cDNA or gDNA that came from T cells, B-cell-depleted T cells, or PBMCs.

Authors' processing steps: Scientists estimated how many nucleated cells there were by amplifying reference gene primers. Sequencing used immunoSEQ multiplex PCR; TCRdb keeps in-frame clones, though not all of them. The DNA was the basis for D and trimming; V, J and clone size are from that table. This table has approximately 320,000 clones, 87% appearing once. V usage is TRBV2 and J usage is TRBJ1-1; no clear D. The clonotype originates from a woman aged 18-29 years who had recovered from COVID-19. Sequenced input: PBMCs or T cells enriched from blood (not recorded which). The DNA of the CDR3 is TGTGCCAGCAGTGAAAGCCAGGAGGACACTGAAGCTTTCTTT. This translates into CASSESQEDTEAFF.